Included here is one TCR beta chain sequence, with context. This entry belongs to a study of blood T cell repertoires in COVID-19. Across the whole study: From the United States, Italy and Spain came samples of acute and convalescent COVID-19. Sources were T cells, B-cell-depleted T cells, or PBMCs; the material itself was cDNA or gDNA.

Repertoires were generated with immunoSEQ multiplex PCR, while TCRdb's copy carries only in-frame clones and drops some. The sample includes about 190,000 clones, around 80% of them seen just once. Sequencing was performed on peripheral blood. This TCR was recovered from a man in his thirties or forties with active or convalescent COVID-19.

CDR3 residues: CASSVDANFVGNTIYF. CDR3 DNA sequence: TGTGCCAGCAGCGTAGACGCAAACTTTGTTGGAAACACCATATATTTT. The chain links TRBV9 to TRBJ1-3; D gene ambiguous. The CDR3 contains 16 residues. CDR1 and CDR2 (germline): SGDLS, YYNGEE. Between the trimmed V and J ends, which lost 0 bases and 3 bases, there was a span of 13 bases.